This TCR beta chain stems from a study of T cell responses to AZD1222 COVID-19 vaccine. Study outcomes and limitations: Donors were chiefly white British, with a greater number of females, and clonal diversity was perhaps underestimated.

Germline V lookup: CDR1 MDHEN, CDR2 SYDVKM. Trimming removed 1 base at V and 6 bases at J, with 7 bases between. The CDR3 sequence is 14 residues long. Generated by immunoSEQ multiplex PCR, the TCRdb table keeps only in-frame clones and is missing some. The table includes around 180,000 clones, roughly 88% detected once. Points on this clone: Antigen unknown. Other DNA sequences in the same sample also yield this CDR3.

The sequence was obtained from an adult in good health. Sequencing was performed on peripheral blood, taken on day 0 of AZD1222 vaccination. The genes are TRBV28 and TRBJ1-6; a weak D match, TRBD1 (6 bases). The CDR3 reads CASSLYRVNSPLHF. Here the CDR3 DNA reads TGTGCCAGCAGTTTATACAGGGTTAATTCACCCCTCCACTTT.